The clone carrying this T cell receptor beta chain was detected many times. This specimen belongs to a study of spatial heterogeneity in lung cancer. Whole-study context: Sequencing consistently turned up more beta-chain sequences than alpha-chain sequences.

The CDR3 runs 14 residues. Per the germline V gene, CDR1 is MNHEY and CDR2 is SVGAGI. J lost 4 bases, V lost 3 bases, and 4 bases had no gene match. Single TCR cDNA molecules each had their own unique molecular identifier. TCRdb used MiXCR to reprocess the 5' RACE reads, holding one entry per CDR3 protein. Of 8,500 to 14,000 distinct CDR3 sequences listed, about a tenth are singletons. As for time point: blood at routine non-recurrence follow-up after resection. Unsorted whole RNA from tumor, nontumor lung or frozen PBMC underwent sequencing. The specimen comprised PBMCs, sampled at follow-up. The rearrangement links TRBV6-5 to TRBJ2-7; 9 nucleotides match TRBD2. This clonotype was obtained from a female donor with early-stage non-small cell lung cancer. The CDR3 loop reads CASSYGREGYEQYF. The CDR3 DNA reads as TGTGCCAGCAGTTATGGGCGGGAGGGTTACGAGCAGTACTTC.